This TCR beta chain was profiled in a study of T cells in Graves' hyperthyroidism and ophthalmopathy. TCR beta CDR3 regions were amplified from RNA. Initially, a first-round RT-PCR of the TCR CDR3 employed the HTBI primer set. Each CDR3 protein gets one entry after TCRdb re-called the multiplex PCR reads with MiXCR. The table shows about 640,000 distinct CDR3 sequences, with more than 20% occurring only once. Germline V gene lookup returns CDR1 MNHNY and CDR2 SVGAGI (reference sequence). Between the trimmed V and J ends, which lost 0 bases and 1 base, there was a span of 9 bases. The CDR3 sequence is 15 residues long. Ophthalmopathy patients had moderate-to-severe active disease, CAS ≥3, NOSPECS ≥4, and disease duration under 3 months. Patients with uncontrolled infections, other autoimmune diseases, pregnancy or lactation were excluded. Findings and caveats of the study: Ophthalmopathy was model-predicted a median roughly 6.5 months pre-onset. Most expanded thyroid clonotypes above 0.001 recurred in blood.

Comments on this clonotype: What it recognizes is unknown.

The gene calls are TRBV6-6 and TRBJ1-1; no reliable D call. This TCR derives from a man younger than 40 with Graves' ophthalmopathy. Sequenced sample: blood. The DNA of the CDR3 is TGTGCCAGCAGTTACTCGACCATTGGGAACACTGAAGCTTTCTTT. Its translation is CASSYSTIGNTEAFF.